This T cell receptor (beta chain) was retrieved from a study of T cells after yellow fever vaccination. Whole-study results and caveats: Subsequent booster samples again held most clones from primary vaccination (around 96% CD4, about 85% CD8).

By 5'RACE template switching, TCR cDNA was produced, with a universal primer site and UMIs added in the process. TCRdb analysed the 5' RACE reads with MiXCR anew, one entry per CDR3 protein. The data show 50,000 to 75,000 distinct CDR3 sequences, with roughly 6.9% seen just once and 30% to 40% held by the top ten. V dropped 7 bases and J dropped 4 bases, with 14 bases sitting between them. Germline values: CDR1 MNHEY, CDR2 SVGEGT. The CDR3 contains 13 residues. Concerning this clonotype: The antigen is unknown.

The sequence was obtained from a young man who received the YFV17D yellow fever vaccine. The J gene is TRBJ2-7, the V gene TRBV6-2 or TRBV6-3; TRBD1 might be the D (5 bases). Sequences were derived from CD8+ T cells sorted from PBMCs, sampled on the day of the first yellow fever vaccination. As DNA, the CDR3 is TGTGCCAGCAAGGTGGCAGGGTTATACGAGCAGTACTTC. Its protein is CASKVAGLYEQYF.